Listed below are T cell receptor beta chains from one sample, sequenced in a study of cytomegalovirus exposure and HLA in healthy donors. TCRdb keeps only in-frame clones here, not all; method: immunoSEQ multiplex PCR. This table holds over 200,000 clones, 75% to 90% found once. Sequencing was performed on PBMCs. The receptor source for this set is a woman aged 18 to 35 in good health and CMV-seronegative. CDR3s include the opening cysteine and the closing phenylalanine or tryptophan. Each record gives: D gene, J gene, clone size, V gene, CDR3 protein, CDR3 DNA. D genes are given only for firm matches. For some rows the clone size is stated as once, few or many, or as a class when expanded; others skip it.

d_call: TRBD2; j_call: TRBJ2-7; clone_size: NA; v_call: TRBV5-6; cdr3_aa: CASSLMGTSVYYEQYF; cdr3_nt: TGTGCCAGCAGCTTGATGGGGACTAGCGTCTACTACGAGCAGTACTTC
d_call: NA; j_call: TRBJ2-7; clone_size: NA; v_call: TRBV6-5; cdr3_aa: CASRYPYEQYF; cdr3_nt: TGTGCCAGCAGATACCCCTACGAGCAGTACTTC
d_call: NA; j_call: TRBJ1-1; clone_size: few; v_call: TRBV7-9; cdr3_aa: CASSRDGPNTEAFF; cdr3_nt: TGTGCCAGCAGCCGCGACGGACCGAACACTGAAGCTTTCTTT
d_call: NA; j_call: TRBJ1-2; clone_size: few; v_call: TRBV30; cdr3_aa: CAWSVKGPYGYTF; cdr3_nt: TGTGCCTGGAGTGTGAAAGGGCCTTATGGCTACACCTTC
d_call: TRBD1; j_call: TRBJ1-1; clone_size: NA; v_call: TRBV25-1; cdr3_aa: CASRRSGTGGEAFF; cdr3_nt: TGTGCCAGCAGACGATCCGGGACAGGGGGTGAAGCTTTCTTT
d_call: NA; j_call: TRBJ1-1; clone_size: few; v_call: TRBV7-3; cdr3_aa: CASSVSDTGTEAFF; cdr3_nt: TGTGCCAGCAGCGTATCGGACACTGGCACTGAAGCTTTCTTT
d_call: NA; j_call: TRBJ1-3; clone_size: NA; v_call: TRBV6-1; cdr3_aa: CASSLTGMGGNTIYF; cdr3_nt: TGTGCCAGCAGTCTTACAGGGATGGGGGGAAACACCATATATTTT
d_call: NA; j_call: TRBJ2-5; clone_size: NA; v_call: TRBV6-6; cdr3_aa: CASSYVETQYF; cdr3_nt: TGTGCCAGCAGTTACGTAGAGACCCAGTACTTC
d_call: NA; j_call: TRBJ2-1; clone_size: NA; v_call: TRBV2; cdr3_aa: CASDRSYEQFF; cdr3_nt: TGTGCCAGCGACCGTAGTTATGAGCAGTTCTTC
d_call: NA; j_call: TRBJ1-1; clone_size: NA; v_call: TRBV10-1; cdr3_aa: CASSETTGQAFF; cdr3_nt: TGCGCCAGCAGTGAAACGACAGGCCAAGCTTTCTTT
d_call: NA; j_call: TRBJ1-5; clone_size: NA; v_call: TRBV2; cdr3_aa: CASSWTFLSNQPQHF; cdr3_nt: TGTGCCAGCAGTTGGACGTTCCTTAGCAATCAGCCCCAGCATTTT
d_call: NA; j_call: TRBJ2-3; clone_size: NA; v_call: TRBV6-5; cdr3_aa: CASSTQGVADTQYF; cdr3_nt: TGTGCCAGCAGTACTCAAGGAGTCGCAGATACGCAGTATTTT
d_call: NA; j_call: TRBJ1-5; clone_size: few; v_call: TRBV6-6; cdr3_aa: CASGGGPGNQPQHF; cdr3_nt: TGTGCCAGCGGGGGGGGTCCGGGCAATCAGCCCCAGCATTTT
d_call: NA; j_call: TRBJ2-7; clone_size: NA; v_call: TRBV5-1; cdr3_aa: CASSFSPTNAYEQYF; cdr3_nt: TGCGCCAGCAGCTTTAGTCCTACAAACGCCTACGAGCAGTACTTC
d_call: NA; j_call: TRBJ1-1; clone_size: few; v_call: TRBV2; cdr3_aa: CASTYRETEAFF; cdr3_nt: TGTGCCAGCACCTACAGGGAAACTGAAGCTTTCTTT
d_call: NA; j_call: TRBJ1-2; clone_size: NA; v_call: TRBV7-9; cdr3_aa: CASSLDYGYTF; cdr3_nt: TGTGCCAGCAGCTTAGACTATGGCTACACCTTC
d_call: NA; j_call: TRBJ1-4; clone_size: NA; v_call: TRBV18; cdr3_aa: CASSRSQENNEKLFF; cdr3_nt: TGTGCCAGCTCGCGGTCACAGGAGAATAATGAAAAACTGTTTTTT
d_call: NA; j_call: TRBJ2-2; clone_size: NA; v_call: TRBV5-1; cdr3_aa: CASSLGGVGTGELFF; cdr3_nt: TGCGCCAGCAGCTTGGGGGGTGTAGGCACCGGGGAGCTGTTTTTT
d_call: TRBD1; j_call: TRBJ1-2; clone_size: NA; v_call: TRBV4-1; cdr3_aa: CASSQDQGAGGYTF; cdr3_nt: TGCGCCAGCAGCCAAGATCAGGGGGCCGGTGGCTACACCTTC
d_call: TRBD1; j_call: TRBJ2-1; clone_size: NA; v_call: TRBV27; cdr3_aa: CASTPRGDRGDEQFF; cdr3_nt: TGTGCCAGCACTCCCAGGGGCGACAGGGGCGATGAGCAGTTCTTC
d_call: TRBD1; j_call: TRBJ2-7; clone_size: once; v_call: TRBV29-1; cdr3_aa: CSGRDRGTYEQYF; cdr3_nt: TGCAGCGGCCGGGACAGGGGTACCTACGAGCAGTACTTC
d_call: NA; j_call: TRBJ2-1; clone_size: NA; v_call: TRBV6-6; cdr3_aa: CASSYSTVNEQFF; cdr3_nt: TGTGCCAGCAGTTACTCGACAGTAAATGAGCAGTTCTTC
d_call: TRBD1; j_call: TRBJ1-3; clone_size: few; v_call: TRBV27; cdr3_aa: CASSQTLGTGGRGNTIYF; cdr3_nt: TGTGCCAGCAGTCAAACGTTGGGGACAGGGGGCCGAGGAAACACCATATATTTT
d_call: NA; j_call: TRBJ1-2; clone_size: NA; v_call: TRBV2; cdr3_aa: CASSSGWSGYTF; cdr3_nt: TGTGCCAGCAGTAGCGGTTGGAGTGGCTACACCTTC
d_call: TRBD1; j_call: TRBJ1-4; clone_size: NA; v_call: TRBV11-3; cdr3_aa: CASSWRWTGKATNEKLFF; cdr3_nt: TGTGCCAGCAGCTGGCGTTGGACAGGAAAAGCAACTAATGAAAAACTGTTTTTT
d_call: TRBD2; j_call: TRBJ2-7; clone_size: NA; v_call: TRBV28; cdr3_aa: CASSGVAGGGTYEQYF; cdr3_nt: TGTGCCAGCTCCGGGGTGGCGGGAGGTGGGACCTACGAGCAGTACTTC
d_call: NA; j_call: TRBJ2-2; clone_size: NA; v_call: TRBV28; cdr3_aa: CASRSPQVGTPNTGELFF; cdr3_nt: TGTGCCAGCAGAAGTCCTCAAGTCGGGACACCGAACACCGGGGAGCTGTTTTTT
d_call: NA; j_call: TRBJ2-1; clone_size: NA; v_call: TRBV12-5; cdr3_aa: CASGLVLTPTSFSDSPRHPRQFF; cdr3_nt: TGTGCTAGTGGTTTGGTACTTACCCCGACTAGTTTCTCCGATTCCCCGCGGCATCCCCGGCAGTTCTTC
d_call: TRBD2; j_call: TRBJ2-3; clone_size: NA; v_call: TRBV5-1; cdr3_aa: CASSLGTSHFLGDTQYF; cdr3_nt: TGCGCCAGCAGCTTGGGGACTAGCCATTTCCTTGGAGATACGCAGTATTTT
d_call: NA; j_call: TRBJ1-4; clone_size: NA; v_call: TRBV6-6; cdr3_aa: CASSTPASPTNEKLFF; cdr3_nt: TGTGCCAGCAGTACCCCCGCATCTCCAACTAATGAAAAACTGTTTTTT
d_call: NA; j_call: TRBJ2-6; clone_size: NA; v_call: TRBV5-4; cdr3_aa: CASSEKGRNSGANVLTF; cdr3_nt: TGTGCCAGCAGCGAAAAGGGGCGGAACTCTGGGGCCAACGTCCTGACTTTC
d_call: NA; j_call: TRBJ1-2; clone_size: NA; v_call: TRBV28; cdr3_aa: CASSLGRDGYTF; cdr3_nt: TGTGCCAGCAGTTTAGGGCGCGATGGCTACACCTTC
d_call: TRBD1; j_call: TRBJ1-3; clone_size: NA; v_call: TRBV11-2; cdr3_aa: CASSWMTGGAPGNTIYF; cdr3_nt: TGTGCCAGCAGCTGGATGACAGGGGGCGCCCCTGGAAACACCATATATTTT
d_call: NA; j_call: TRBJ1-2; clone_size: NA; v_call: TRBV28; cdr3_aa: CASSLQEIYGYTF; cdr3_nt: TGTGCCAGCAGTTTACAGGAAATCTATGGCTACACCTTC
d_call: NA; j_call: TRBJ1-2; clone_size: NA; v_call: TRBV4-2; cdr3_aa: CASSQEGVYGYTF; cdr3_nt: TGTGCCAGCAGCCAAGAAGGAGTTTATGGCTACACCTTC
d_call: NA; j_call: TRBJ2-3; clone_size: NA; v_call: TRBV2; cdr3_aa: CASNRPSTDTQYF; cdr3_nt: TGTGCCAGCAACCGGCCTAGCACAGATACGCAGTATTTT
d_call: NA; j_call: TRBJ1-3; clone_size: few; v_call: TRBV5-1; cdr3_aa: CASSQGTPFSGNTIYF; cdr3_nt: TGCGCCAGCAGCCAAGGGACACCTTTCTCTGGAAACACCATATATTTT
d_call: NA; j_call: TRBJ1-2; clone_size: NA; v_call: TRBV28; cdr3_aa: CAREGGNYGYTF; cdr3_nt: TGTGCCCGGGAGGGGGGGAACTATGGCTACACCTTC
d_call: NA; j_call: TRBJ2-3; clone_size: NA; v_call: TRBV19; cdr3_aa: CASSPRDNTDTQYF; cdr3_nt: TGTGCCAGTAGCCCCCGGGACAATACAGATACGCAGTATTTT
d_call: TRBD2; j_call: TRBJ2-1; clone_size: NA; v_call: TRBV19; cdr3_aa: CASKGFGREGLSYNEQFF; cdr3_nt: TGTGCCAGTAAAGGTTTTGGGCGGGAGGGCCTCTCCTACAATGAGCAGTTCTTC
d_call: TRBD1; j_call: TRBJ1-1; clone_size: NA; v_call: TRBV4-1; cdr3_aa: CASSEDRAGTEAFF; cdr3_nt: TGCGCCAGCAGCGAAGACAGGGCGGGGACTGAAGCTTTCTTT
d_call: TRBD1; j_call: TRBJ2-3; clone_size: once; v_call: TRBV5-6; cdr3_aa: CASSSGQEGDTQYF; cdr3_nt: TGTGCCAGCAGCTCGGGACAGGAGGGAGATACGCAGTATTTT
d_call: NA; j_call: TRBJ1-6; clone_size: NA; v_call: TRBV5-4; cdr3_aa: CASSLDSYSFNSPLHF; cdr3_nt: TGTGCCAGCAGCTTAGACAGCTACTCATTTAATTCACCCCTCCACTTT
d_call: TRBD2; j_call: TRBJ2-3; clone_size: NA; v_call: TRBV5-1; cdr3_aa: CASSPTTSGGGDTQYF; cdr3_nt: TGCGCCAGCAGCCCAACTACTAGCGGAGGGGGAGATACGCAGTATTTT
d_call: NA; j_call: TRBJ1-3; clone_size: NA; v_call: TRBV5-1; cdr3_aa: CASSSDSRRNTIYF; cdr3_nt: TGCGCCAGCAGCTCGGACAGTCGGAGAAACACCATATATTTT
d_call: NA; j_call: TRBJ2-2; clone_size: once; v_call: TRBV29-1; cdr3_aa: CSVERGETGELFF; cdr3_nt: TGCAGCGTTGAACGGGGAGAGACCGGGGAGCTGTTTTTT
d_call: NA; j_call: TRBJ1-3; clone_size: NA; v_call: TRBV28; cdr3_aa: CASSLGETGNTIYF; cdr3_nt: TGTGCCAGCAGTTTAGGGGAGACTGGAAACACCATATATTTT
d_call: NA; j_call: TRBJ1-2; clone_size: NA; v_call: TRBV30; cdr3_aa: CAWSSDETNYGYTF; cdr3_nt: TGTGCCTGGAGTAGCGACGAAACTAACTATGGCTACACCTTC
d_call: TRBD2; j_call: TRBJ2-1; clone_size: NA; v_call: TRBV15; cdr3_aa: CATSGSGSSYNEQFF; cdr3_nt: TGTGCCACCAGCGGCAGCGGGAGCTCCTACAATGAGCAGTTCTTC